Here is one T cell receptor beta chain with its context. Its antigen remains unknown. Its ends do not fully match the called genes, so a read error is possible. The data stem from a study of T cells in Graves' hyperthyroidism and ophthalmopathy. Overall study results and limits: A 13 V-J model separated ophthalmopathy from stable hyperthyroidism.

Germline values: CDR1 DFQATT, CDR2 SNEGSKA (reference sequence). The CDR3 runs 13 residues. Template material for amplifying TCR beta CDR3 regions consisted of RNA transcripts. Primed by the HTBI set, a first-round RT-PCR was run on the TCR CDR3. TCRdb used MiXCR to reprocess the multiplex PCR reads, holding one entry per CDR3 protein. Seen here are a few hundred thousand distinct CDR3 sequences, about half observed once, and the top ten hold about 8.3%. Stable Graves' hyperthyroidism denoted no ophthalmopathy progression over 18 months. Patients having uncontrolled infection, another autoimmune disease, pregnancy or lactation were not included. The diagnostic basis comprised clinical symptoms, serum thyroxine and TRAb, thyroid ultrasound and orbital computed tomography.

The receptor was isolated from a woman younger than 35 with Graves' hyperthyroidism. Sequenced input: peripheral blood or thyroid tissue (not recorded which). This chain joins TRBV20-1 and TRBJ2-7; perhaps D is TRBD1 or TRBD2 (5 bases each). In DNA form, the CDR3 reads TGCAGTACTAGAGATACAGGAACCTACGAGCAGTACTTC. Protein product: CSTRDTGTYEQYF.